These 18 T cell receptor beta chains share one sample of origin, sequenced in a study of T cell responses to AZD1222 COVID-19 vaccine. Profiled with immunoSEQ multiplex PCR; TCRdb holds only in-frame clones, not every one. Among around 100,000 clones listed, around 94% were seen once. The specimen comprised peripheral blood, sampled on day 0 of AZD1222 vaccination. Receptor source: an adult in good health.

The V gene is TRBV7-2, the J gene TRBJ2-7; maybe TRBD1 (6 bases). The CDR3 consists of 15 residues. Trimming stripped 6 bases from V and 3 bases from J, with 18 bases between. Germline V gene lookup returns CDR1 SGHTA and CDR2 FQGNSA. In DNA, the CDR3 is TGTGCCAGCAGGGGGTATAGGGGGACCATCTACGAGCAGTACTTC. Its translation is CASRGYRGTIYEQYF.

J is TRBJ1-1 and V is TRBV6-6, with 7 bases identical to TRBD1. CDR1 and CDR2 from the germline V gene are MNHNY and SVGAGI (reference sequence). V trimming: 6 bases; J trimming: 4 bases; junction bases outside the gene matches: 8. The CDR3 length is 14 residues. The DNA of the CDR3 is TGTGCCAGCAGACTACAGGGGAGGGGCACTGAAGCTTTCTTT. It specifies CASRLQGRGTEAFF.

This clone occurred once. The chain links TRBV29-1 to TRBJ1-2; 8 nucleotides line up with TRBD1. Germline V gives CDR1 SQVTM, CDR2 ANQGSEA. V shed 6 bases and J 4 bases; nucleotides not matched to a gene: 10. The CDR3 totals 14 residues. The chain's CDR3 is CSVLSGGSIYGYTF. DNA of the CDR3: TGCAGCGTCCTGTCAGGGGGCTCAATCTATGGCTACACCTTC.

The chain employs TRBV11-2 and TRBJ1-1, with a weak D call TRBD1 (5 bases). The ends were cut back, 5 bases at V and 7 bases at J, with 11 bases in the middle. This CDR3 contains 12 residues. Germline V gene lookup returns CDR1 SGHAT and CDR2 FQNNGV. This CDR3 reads CASSRVRGEAFF. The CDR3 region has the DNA TGTGCCAGCAGCCGCGTTAGGGGTGAAGCTTTCTTT.

CDR3 residues: CSVDASGDTDTQYF. DNA of the CDR3: TGCAGCGTTGACGCTAGCGGGGACACAGATACGCAGTATTTT. This chain joins TRBV29-1 and TRBJ2-3; 9 bases are shared with TRBD2. The V gene's germline CDR1 is SQVTM and CDR2 ANQGSEA. V lost 3 bases to trimming and J lost 2 bases; unmatched junction nucleotides: 3. The CDR3 consists of 14 residues.

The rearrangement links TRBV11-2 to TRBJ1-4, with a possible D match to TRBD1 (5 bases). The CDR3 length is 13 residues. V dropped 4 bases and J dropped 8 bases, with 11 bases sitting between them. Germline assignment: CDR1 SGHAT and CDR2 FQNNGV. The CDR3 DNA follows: TGTGCCAGCAGCTGGAGGGGAGGGGAAAAACTGTTTTTT. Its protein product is CASSWRGGEKLFF.

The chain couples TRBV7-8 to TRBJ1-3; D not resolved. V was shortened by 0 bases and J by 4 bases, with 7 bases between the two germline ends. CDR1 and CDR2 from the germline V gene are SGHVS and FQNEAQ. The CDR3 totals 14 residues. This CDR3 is CASSLAVPGNTIYF. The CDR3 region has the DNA TGTGCCAGCAGCTTAGCGGTACCCGGAAACACCATATATTTT. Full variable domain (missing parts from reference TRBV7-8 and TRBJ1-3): GAGVSQSPRYKVAKRGQDVALRCDPISGHVSLFWYQQALGQGPEFLTYFQNEAQLDKSGLPSDRFFAERPEGSVSTLKIQRTQQEDSAVYLCASSLAVPGNTIYFGEGSWLTVV.

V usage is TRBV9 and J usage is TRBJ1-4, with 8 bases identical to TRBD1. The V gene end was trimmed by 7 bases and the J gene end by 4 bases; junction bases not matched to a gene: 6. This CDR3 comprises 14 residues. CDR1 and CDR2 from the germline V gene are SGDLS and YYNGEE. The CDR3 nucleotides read TGTGCCAGCTCCCCAGGGGGCAATAATGAAAAACTGTTTTTT. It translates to CASSPGGNNEKLFF.

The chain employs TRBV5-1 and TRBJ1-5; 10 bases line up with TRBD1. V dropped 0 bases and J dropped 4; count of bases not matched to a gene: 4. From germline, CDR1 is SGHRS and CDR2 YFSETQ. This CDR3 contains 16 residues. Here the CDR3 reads CASSLGTGGWNQPQHF. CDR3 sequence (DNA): TGCGCCAGCAGCTTGGGGACAGGGGGATGGAATCAGCCCCAGCATTTT.

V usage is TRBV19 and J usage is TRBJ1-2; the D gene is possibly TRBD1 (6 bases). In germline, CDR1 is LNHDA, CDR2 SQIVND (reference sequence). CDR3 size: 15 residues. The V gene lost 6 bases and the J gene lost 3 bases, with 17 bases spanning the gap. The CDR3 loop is CASSSQGGLDYGYTF. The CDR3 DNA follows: TGTGCCAGTAGCTCACAGGGAGGTCTGGACTATGGCTACACCTTC.

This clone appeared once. CDR3 sequence: CASSLNGGAANTEAFF. The CDR3 DNA follows: TGTGCCAGCAGCTTAAACGGAGGGGCAGCGAACACTGAAGCTTTCTTT. V gene TRBV7-2 combines with J gene TRBJ1-1; perhaps TRBD1 as D (5 bases). This CDR3 region has 16 residues. With 2 bases removed from V and 1 base from J, the gap between germline ends came to 14 bases. Germline-derived CDR1 and CDR2 are SGHTA and FQGNSA.

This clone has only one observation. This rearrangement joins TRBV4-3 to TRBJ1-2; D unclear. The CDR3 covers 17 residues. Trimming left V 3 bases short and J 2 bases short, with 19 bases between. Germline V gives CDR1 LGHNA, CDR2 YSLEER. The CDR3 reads CASSQTLVKAGNYGYTF. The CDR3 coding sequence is TGCGCCAGCAGCCAGACACTGGTAAAGGCGGGAAACTATGGCTACACCTTC.

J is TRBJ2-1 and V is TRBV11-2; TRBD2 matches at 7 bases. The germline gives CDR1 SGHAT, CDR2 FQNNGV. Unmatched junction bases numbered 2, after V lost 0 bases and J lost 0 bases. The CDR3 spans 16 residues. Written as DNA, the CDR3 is TGTGCCAGCAGCTTAGAGGCTAGCGGCTCCTACAATGAGCAGTTCTTC. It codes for CASSLEASGSYNEQFF. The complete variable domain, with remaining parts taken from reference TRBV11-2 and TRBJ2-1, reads EAGVAQSPRYKIIEKRQSVAFWCNPISGHATLYWYQQILGQGPKLLIQFQNNGVVDDSQLPKDRFSAERLKGVDSTLKIQPAKLEDSAVYLCASSLEASGSYNEQFFGPGTRLTVL.

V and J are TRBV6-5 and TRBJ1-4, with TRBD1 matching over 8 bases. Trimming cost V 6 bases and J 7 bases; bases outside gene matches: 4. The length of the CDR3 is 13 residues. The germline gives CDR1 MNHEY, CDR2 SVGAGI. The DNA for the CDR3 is TGTGCCAGCAGGGGGACAGGTTTTGAAAAACTGTTTTTT. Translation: CASRGTGFEKLFF.

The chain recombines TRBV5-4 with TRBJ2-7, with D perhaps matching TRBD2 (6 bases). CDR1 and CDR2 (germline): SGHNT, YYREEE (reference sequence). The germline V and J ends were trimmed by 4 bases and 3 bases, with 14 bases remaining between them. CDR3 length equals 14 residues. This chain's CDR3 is CASSPGVGVYEQYF. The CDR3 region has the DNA TGTGCCAGCAGCCCGGGGGTCGGGGTCTACGAGCAGTACTTC.

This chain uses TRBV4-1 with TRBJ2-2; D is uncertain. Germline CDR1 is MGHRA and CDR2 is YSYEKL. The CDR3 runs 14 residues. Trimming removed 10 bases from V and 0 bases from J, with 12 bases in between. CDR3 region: CATKGQPNTGELFF. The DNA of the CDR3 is TGCGCCACTAAGGGTCAGCCGAACACCGGGGAGCTGTTTTTT.

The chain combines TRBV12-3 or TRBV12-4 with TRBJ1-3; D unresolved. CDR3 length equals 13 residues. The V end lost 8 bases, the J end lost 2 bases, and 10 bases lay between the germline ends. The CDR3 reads CASGRGAGNTIYF. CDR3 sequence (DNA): TGTGCCAGCGGGCGCGGGGCTGGAAACACCATATATTTT.

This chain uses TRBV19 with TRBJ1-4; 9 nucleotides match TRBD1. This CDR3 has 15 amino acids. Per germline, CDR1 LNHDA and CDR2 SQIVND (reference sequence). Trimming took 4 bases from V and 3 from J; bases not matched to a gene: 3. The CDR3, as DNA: TGTGCCAGTAGTACCCGGACAGGGGCTAATGAAAAACTGTTTTTT. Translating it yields CASSTRTGANEKLFF.